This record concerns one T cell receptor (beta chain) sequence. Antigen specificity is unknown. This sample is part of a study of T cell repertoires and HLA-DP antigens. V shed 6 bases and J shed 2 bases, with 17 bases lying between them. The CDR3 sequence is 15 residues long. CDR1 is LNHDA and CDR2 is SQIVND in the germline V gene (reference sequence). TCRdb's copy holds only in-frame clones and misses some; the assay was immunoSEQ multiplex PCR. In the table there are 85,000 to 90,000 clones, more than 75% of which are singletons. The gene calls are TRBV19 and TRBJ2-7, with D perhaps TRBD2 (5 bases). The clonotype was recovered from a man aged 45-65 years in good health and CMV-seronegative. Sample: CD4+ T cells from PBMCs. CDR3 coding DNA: TGTGCCAGTAGCACCGGGATAGGGAGCCCCTACGAGCAGTACTTC. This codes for CASSTGIGSPYEQYF.